This TCR beta chain is from a study of OX40 agonist ivuxolimab in advanced cancers. Across the whole study: The study gave patients intravenous ivuxolimab at 0.01 to 10 mg/kg every 2 weeks.

Using immunoSEQ multiplex PCR, the repertoire was profiled, and TCRdb retains in-frame clones only, with some absent. The table has roughly 100,000 clones, around nine tenths seen once; the top ten hold approximately 0.81%. CDR3 length: 16 amino acids. CDR1 and CDR2 from the germline V gene are MGHRA and YSYEKL. V was trimmed by 6 bases and J by 3 bases, leaving 18 bases between them. Sequencing used CD4+ or CD8+ T cells sorted from blood, obtained in a trial of the OX40 agonist ivuxolimab. The clonotype was recovered from an adult with an advanced solid tumor such as melanoma, head and neck, liver or kidney cancer. V usage is TRBV4-1 and J usage is TRBJ1-5; tentatively, D is TRBD1 (5 bases). CDR3 DNA: TGCGCCAGCAGGGGGTTCGCGGGACGGAACAATCAGCCCCAGCATTTT. Amino acid sequence: CASRGFAGRNNQPQHF.